This is a list of T cell receptor beta chains from one sample in a study of T cell repertoires in cytomegalovirus infection. TCRdb independently ran MiXCR on the reads; one entry per CDR3 protein. The sample lists 650,000 to 900,000 distinct CDR3 sequences; around a third were seen once. These TCRs' antigens remain unknown. The specimen comprised cultured CD8+ T cells from PBMCs, sampled from culture after CMV antigen stimulation. The receptors come from a human donor in good health (CMV status not recorded). Some clones in this sample may be carry-over from other donors' samples. Each CDR3 is given with its conserved first and last residue. A D gene is named only where the DNA matches it firmly. Clone sizes are given selectively: once, few, many, or a class where the clone is expanded.

>NA|NA|TRBJ2-6|TRBV7-6
TGTGTCAGCAGCGCCGAAGCGTTTGGGGCCAACGTCCTGACTTTC
CVSSAEAFGANVLTF
>NA|NA|TRBJ1-1|TRBV12-3/TRBV12-4
TGTGCCAGCAGCCAACCGGGCCGATTTACCCGAACACTGAAAGCTTTCTTT
CASSQPGRFTRTLKAFF
>NA|NA|TRBJ1-5|TRBV7-9
TGTGCCAGCAGCTTAGATGCGATAAATCAGCCCCAGCATTTT
CASSLDAINQPQHF
>TRBD2|NA|TRBJ2-3|TRBV6-8
TGTGCCAGCAGTTCCTACCTTAGCGGGGGGGCAACAGATACGCAGTATTTT
CASSSYLSGGATDTQYF
>NA|NA|TRBJ2-1|TRBV24-1
TGTGCCACCAGTGACCCCCGGGACTCGGCCTACAATGAGCAGTTCTTC
CATSDPRDSAYNEQFF
>NA|few|TRBJ2-4|TRBV12-3/TRBV12-4
TGTGCCAGCAGTACCTGGGGGGAGGACATTCAGTACTTC
CASSTWGEDIQYF
>NA|NA|TRBJ1-2|TRBV6-2/TRBV6-3
TGTGCCAGTTACAGGGATGGCTACACCTTC
CASYRDGYTF
>TRBD1|NA|TRBJ2-1|TRBV9
TGTGCCAGCAGCGTAGAAGGAGGGACAGGGTTTTCCTACAATGAGCAGTTCTTC
CASSVEGGTGFSYNEQFF
>NA|few|TRBJ2-1|TRBV6-4
TGTGCCAGCAGTGACTCTTTGTACAATGAGCAGTTCTTC
CASSDSLYNEQFF
>NA|few|TRBJ2-5|TRBV7-6
TGTGCCAGCAGCTTAGTTTGGCGGGGGCGTCAAGAGACCCAGTACTTC
CASSLVWRGRQETQYF
>NA|NA|TRBJ2-1|TRBV19
TGTGCCAGTAGTATATCTGGGACGAGCCCCAATGAGCAGTTCTTC
CASSISGTSPNEQFF
>TRBD1|NA|TRBJ1-5|TRBV20-1
TGCAGTGCTAGTCCCGGGACAGCGGACTATCAGCCCCAGCATTTT
CSASPGTADYQPQHF
>NA|few|TRBJ2-4|TRBV7-3
TGTGCCAGCAGCTTAAGTGCAGGGTCAAAAAACATTCAGTACTTC
CASSLSAGSKNIQYF
>NA|NA|TRBJ1-1|TRBV19
TGTGCCAGTATCACCCGGAGGGGGAAGGACACTGAAGCTTTCTTT
CASITRRGKDTEAFF
>TRBD2|NA|TRBJ2-5|TRBV4-3
TGCGCCAGCAGCCAAGCTACGGGGGGACGAGAGACCCAGTACTTC
CASSQATGGRETQYF
>NA|few|TRBJ1-2|TRBV27
TGTGCCAGCAGTTTATTGGGCAGTACAATCGGCTACACCTTC
CASSLLGSTIGYTF
>TRBD2|NA|TRBJ2-5|TRBV11-2
TGTGCCAGCAGCTTAAGACTAGCTGGGGAGACCCAGTACTTC
CASSLRLAGETQYF
>NA|NA|TRBJ1-2|TRBV7-4
TGTGCCAGCAGCTTAGCAAGCCAGCCTTATGGCTACACCTTC
CASSLASQPYGYTF
>NA|few|TRBJ1-2|TRBV5-1
TGCGCCAGCAGCGTGGAGTCAGGGATTGATGGCTACACCTTC
CASSVESGIDGYTF
>NA|many|TRBJ2-2|TRBV7-2
TGTGCCAGCAGCTTAGAATTTTCCCCTATTACCGGGGAGCTGTTTTTT
CASSLEFSPITGELFF
>NA|few|TRBJ1-4|TRBV12-5
TGTGCTAGTGGTCTGGGGCCGCTCGATAATGAAAAACTGTTTTTT
CASGLGPLDNEKLFF
>NA|NA|TRBJ2-5|TRBV7-9
TGTGCCAGCAGCTTAGTGGCAGGGGCGTGGGAGACCCAGTACTTC
CASSLVAGAWETQYF
>NA|once|TRBJ1-2|TRBV19
TGTGCCAGTAGTATAGGGAGGGTAGCCGGGAACTATGGCTACACCTTC
CASSIGRVAGNYGYTF
>NA|few|TRBJ2-7|TRBV7-7
TGTGCTAGCAGCGCGAACCTCGGCTACGAGCAGTACTTC
CASSANLGYEQYF
>NA|NA|TRBJ2-1|TRBV5-6
TGTGCCAGCAGCCCGACTTTCGGTGTTATGACGACTGTCAAAGACAATGAGCAGTTCTTC
CASSPTFGVMTTVKDNEQFF
>NA|NA|TRBJ2-2|TRBV27
TGTGCCACTCAGGACCTACTCAACACCGGGGAGCTGTTTTTT
CATQDLLNTGELFF
>NA|NA|TRBJ2-1|TRBV19
TGTGCCAGTAGTATAGTGTGGAGAGGTAATGAGCAGTTCTTC
CASSIVWRGNEQFF
>NA|few|TRBJ1-5|TRBV12-5
TGTGCTAGTGGTTCCGACGGACACATTAGCAATCAGCCCCAGCATTTT
CASGSDGHISNQPQHF